The source of this T cell receptor beta chain is a study of regulatory T cells in long-lasting Graves disease. Time point described: newly diagnosed GD, antithyroid drugs for less than 3 months. From RNA extracted from PBMCs, the TCR library was made. Roughly 9.6-milliliter peripheral blood samples went into EDTA tubes. Looked up from germline, CDR1 is DFQATT and CDR2 is SNEGSKA (reference sequence). J was trimmed by 4 bases and V by 6 bases; bases with no gene match: 9. The CDR3 loop spans 14 amino acids. This clonotype appeared many times. The authors built TCR beta libraries using iRepertoire HTBI primers and Arm-PCR of CDR3 regions. TCRdb used MiXCR to reprocess the multiplex PCR reads, holding one entry per CDR3 protein. This table holds roughly 420,000 distinct CDR3 sequences, 15% found once.

This TCR was recovered from a female donor with Graves disease. Material: peripheral blood mononuclear cells (PBMCs), obtained at new diagnosis, from a patient treated with antithyroid drugs. This chain links TRBV20-1 with TRBJ2-1, with TRBD2 matching over 7 bases. CDR3 sequence (DNA): TGCAGTGCCCTGGCGCGGGGGACGTACAATGAGCAGTTCTTC. Translating gives CSALARGTYNEQFF.